Given below is one TCR beta chain in context. The assay was immunoSEQ multiplex PCR, and TCRdb's table has in-frame clones only and misses some. The sample contains some 110,000 clones, approximately 87% of which appear only once. This entry is derived from a study of T cell responses to AZD1222 COVID-19 vaccine. The V gene lost 3 bases and the J gene lost 7 bases, with 16 bases spanning the gap. The germline CDR1 and CDR2 sequences are SGDLS and YYNGEE. The CDR3 contains 14 residues. The source is an adult in good health. The rearrangement uses TRBV9 and TRBJ1-2; no firm D call. The sequencing used peripheral blood, collected on day 0 of AZD1222 vaccination. The CDR3 region is CASSGRNTGGGYTF. Here the CDR3 DNA reads TGTGCCAGCAGCGGCAGGAACACGGGAGGTGGCTACACCTTC.